The following is a TCR beta chain sequence with its context. Methods used by the authors: Amplification of reference gene primers was used by the study to estimate nucleated cell counts. Some clones are missing from TCRdb's copy, which holds only in-frame ones; the method was immunoSEQ multiplex PCR. V and J calls and clone size come straight from that table; D and trimming were deduced from the DNA. The table shows around 430,000 clones, with more than 75% occurring only once. This record comes from a study of blood T cell repertoires in COVID-19. The CDR3 extends over 12 amino acids. The ends were cut back, 3 bases at V and 7 bases at J, with 10 bases in the middle. CDR1 is SGDLS, CDR2 YYNGEE, per germline. What the recovered Cohort 3 donors had was two negative PCRs, clearance, or symptom resolution.

Sequenced input: PBMCs or T cells enriched from blood (not recorded which). The chain links TRBV9 to TRBJ1-1, with D possibly matching TRBD1 (6 bases). The TCR originated in a woman in her fifties or sixties who had recovered from COVID-19. CDR3 sequence reads: CASSATGFEAFF. The CDR3 bases are TGTGCCAGCAGCGCTACAGGGTTTGAAGCTTTCTTT.